The clone carrying this T cell receptor (beta chain) occurred a few times. Its antigen is as yet unknown. The entry originates in a study of T cell repertoires in cytomegalovirus infection. Study results and caveats: Clonotypes of TCR beta that were HLA-C-restricted and CMV-specific dominated the ex vivo response.

The CDR3 has 13 amino acids. CDR1 MNHEY and CDR2 SVGAGI come from the germline V gene. V lost 4 bases to trimming and J lost 3 bases, with 10 bases between them. TCRdb re-derived calls from the reads in MiXCR, one entry per CDR3 protein. The sample includes some 150,000 distinct CDR3 sequences, around 20% of them seen just once. Sequencing used PBMCs. This clonotype originated in a human donor in good health (CMV status not recorded). Some clones in this sample may be carry-over from other donors' samples. The genes are TRBV6-5 and TRBJ2-7, with D tentatively TRBD2 (5 bases). CDR3 sequence reads: CASSSRTGYEQYF. CDR3 coding DNA: TGTGCCAGCAGTTCCCGGACTGGCTACGAGCAGTACTTC.